The 29 T cell receptor beta chains in this list originate from one sample, sequenced in a study of T cells after posttransplantation cyclophosphamide. The assay was immunoSEQ multiplex PCR, and TCRdb's table has in-frame clones only and misses some. The sample carries more than 50,000 clones, 86% recorded once. Input material: PBMCs. The receptor source for this set is a man aged 25-45 years with a blood cancer, CMV-positive, and with a related stem cell donor.

The rearrangement uses TRBV5-1 and TRBJ1-4, with a weak D call TRBD1 (5 bases). Looked up from germline, CDR1 is SGHRS and CDR2 is YFSETQ. CDR3 length: 14 residues. The germline V and J ends were trimmed by 5 bases and 6 bases, with 14 bases remaining between them. CDR3 sequence: CASSMGLADEKLFF. Written as DNA, the CDR3 is TGCGCCAGCAGTATGGGGCTTGCGGATGAAAAACTGTTTTTT.

This clone was observed a handful of times. V gene TRBV19 combines with J gene TRBJ1-4, with D tentatively TRBD1 (6 bases). Germline CDR1 and CDR2: LNHDA and SQIVND (reference sequence). The CDR3 length is 14 residues. V was shortened by 4 bases and J by 3 bases, with 9 bases between the two germline ends. The CDR3 loop is CASSTDRPNEKLFF. CDR3 sequence (DNA): TGTGCCAGTAGTACGGACAGACCTAATGAAAAACTGTTTTTT.

This clone was picked up one time. This rearrangement joins TRBV30 to TRBJ1-2; TRBD1 is a possible D gene (5 bases). V lost 1 base, J lost 2 bases, and 5 bases lay in between. CDR1 is GTSNPN and CDR2 is SVGIG in the germline V gene (reference sequence). The CDR3 totals 12 residues. In DNA form, the CDR3 reads TGTGCCTGGAGTGGACAGAACTATGGCTACACCTTC. Translating gives CAWSGQNYGYTF.

The chain recombines TRBV5-1 with TRBJ2-1, with 10 positions matching TRBD2. The CDR3 length is 15 residues. Germline CDR1 is SGHRS and CDR2 is YFSETQ. The V gene end was trimmed by 6 bases and the J gene end by 8 bases; junction bases not matched to a gene: 11. The CDR3 loop reads CASIVGSSGSHEQFF. As DNA, the CDR3 is TGCGCCAGCATCGTCGGGTCTAGCGGGAGTCATGAGCAGTTCTTC.

V gene TRBV28 combines with J gene TRBJ1-1, with 7 nucleotides matching TRBD1. CDR1 and CDR2 from the germline V gene are MDHEN and SYDVKM. V was pared by 3 bases and J by 6 bases, with 7 bases of the junction left unmatched. This CDR3 has 14 residues. CDR3 in amino acids: CASSLGQWLAEAFF. The CDR3 nucleotides are TGTGCCAGCAGTTTGGGACAGTGGCTCGCTGAAGCTTTCTTT.

This clone was detected only once. This chain connects TRBV11-3 to TRBJ2-5; 7 nucleotides match TRBD1. This CDR3 comprises 14 residues. Germline V lookup: CDR1 SGHNT, CDR2 YENEEA. The V and J ends lost 5 bases and 2 bases, in that order; junction bases with no gene match: 5. The CDR3 spells CASSLRQGQETQYF. CDR3 in DNA: TGTGCCAGCAGCCTCAGACAGGGACAAGAGACCCAGTACTTC.

The rearrangement joins TRBV7-8 to TRBJ2-5; 7 bases line up with TRBD2. Matching the DNA end better, TRBJ2-7 makes the J call doubtful. This CDR3 comprises 15 residues. Per the germline V gene, CDR1 is SGHVS and CDR2 is FQNEAQ. The DNA of the CDR3 is TGTGCCAGCAGCTCCCTAGCGGTGAGCTCCTACGAGCAGTACTTC. Translation: CASSSLAVSSYEQYF.

The chain carries TRBV7-2 and TRBJ2-1; 11 bases fit TRBD2. Germline trimming cut 1 base from V and 8 bases from J; bases unmatched to any gene: 7. There are 16 residues in the CDR3. The germline V gene encodes CDR1 SGHTA and CDR2 FQGNSA. The chain's CDR3 is CASSLGLAGSGDEQFF. For the CDR3, the DNA is TGTGCCAGCAGCTTAGGACTAGCGGGGTCTGGGGATGAGCAGTTCTTC. The full variable domain, with the rest looked up from reference TRBV7-2 and TRBJ2-1, is GAGVSQSPSNKVTEKGKDVELRCDPISGHTALYWYRQSLGQGLEFLIYFQGNSAPDKSGLPSDRFSAERTGGSVSTLTIQRTQQEDSAVYLCASSLGLAGSGDEQFFGPGTRLTVL.

The gene calls are TRBV5-4 and TRBJ1-2, with 8 bases lining up with TRBD1. The V and J ends lost 1 base and 8 bases, in that order; junction bases with no gene match: 7. The CDR3 loop spans 14 amino acids. Germline CDR1 reads SGHNT; CDR2 reads YYREEE (reference sequence). The CDR3 coding sequence is TGTGCCAGCAGCTTGATTGACAGGGGTGGCGGCTACACCTTC. Amino acid sequence: CASSLIDRGGGYTF.

Notes on this clone: The junction does not match germline at one end; this may be a read error. The rearrangement joins TRBV15 to TRBJ2-7; weak D call: TRBD1 (5 bases). Germline assignment: CDR1 LNHNV and CDR2 YYDKDF (reference sequence). The CDR3 covers 15 residues. Here the CDR3 DNA reads TGTGCCACCAGCCCCGCGTATCAGGGATCCTACGGGCAGTACTTC. Its translation is CATSPAYQGSYGQYF.

The gene calls are TRBV6-1 and TRBJ1-5; D possibly corresponds to TRBD1 (5 bases). Germline-derived CDR1 and CDR2 are MNHNS and SASEGT. V lost 0 bases and J 4 bases, leaving 10 bases between the germline ends. This CDR3 is 15 amino acids long. CDR3 in DNA: TGTGCCAGCAGTGAAGCTTTGTCAGGGAATCAGCCCCAGCATTTT. Amino acids: CASSEALSGNQPQHF.

The V gene is TRBV5-4, the J gene TRBJ1-2, with 7 positions matching TRBD1. The CDR3 spans 14 residues. Germline CDR1 is SGHNT and CDR2 is YYREEE (reference sequence). V lost 0 bases to trimming and J lost 2 bases; unmatched junction nucleotides: 1. The chain's CDR3 is CASSLAGQNYGYTF. The CDR3, as DNA: TGTGCCAGCAGCTTGGCGGGACAGAACTATGGCTACACCTTC.

The chain recombines TRBV5-6 with TRBJ2-4; TRBD1 is a possible D gene (5 bases). CDR1 is SGHDT and CDR2 is YYEEEE in the germline V gene. V was clipped by 7 bases and J by 6 bases, with 23 bases between them. The CDR3 is made up of 16 amino acids. In nucleotides, the CDR3 is TGTGCCAGCCGTCTCGGTTCTCCAGGGATCTCAAACATTCAGTACTTC. Its translation: CASRLGSPGISNIQYF.

V and J are TRBV4-1 and TRBJ1-4; D might be TRBD1 (5 bases). The germline CDR1 and CDR2 sequences are MGHRA and YSYEKL. Trimming pared 1 base from V and 11 bases from J, leaving 11 bases between. The CDR3 consists of 13 residues. CDR3 sequence reads: CASSQVSGTKLFF. CDR3 nucleotide sequence: TGCGCCAGCAGCCAAGTGTCCGGGACTAAACTGTTTTTT.

The V and J genes are TRBV5-6 and TRBJ2-7; 9 nucleotides agree with TRBD1. J was trimmed by 0 bases and V by 0 bases; bases with no gene match: 4. Germline CDR1 and CDR2: SGHDT and YYEEEE. The CDR3 spans 16 residues. The CDR3 region has the DNA TGTGCCAGCAGCTTGGGTGGGACAGGGAGCTCCTACGAGCAGTACTTC. The encoded protein is CASSLGGTGSSYEQYF. Using reference TRBV5-6 and TRBJ2-7 for the parts outside the CDR3, the full variable domain is DAGVTQSPTHLIKTRGQQVTLRCSPKSGHDTVSWYQQALGQGPQFIFQYYEEEERQRGNFPDRFSGHQFPNYSSELNVNALLLGDSALYLCASSLGGTGSSYEQYFGPGTRLTVT.

For the CDR3, the DNA is TGTGCCAGCAGCTTAGAAGTGGCGGGAGGCGGGGAGCTGTTTTTT. It is translated as CASSLEVAGGGELFF. The chain couples TRBV7-9 to TRBJ2-2, with 8 bases fitting TRBD2. CDR1 and CDR2 from the germline V gene are SEHNR and FQNEAQ (reference sequence). This CDR3 spans 15 amino acids. V gave up 1 base and J gave up 7 bases; unmatched junction bases: 5.

This chain joins TRBV4-2 and TRBJ1-5; D unresolved. V lost 0 bases, J lost 9 bases, and 9 bases lay in between. The germline V gene encodes CDR1 LGHNA and CDR2 YNFKEQ. There are 13 residues in the CDR3. The CDR3 sequence: CASSQDKRRPQHF. In DNA form, the CDR3 reads TGTGCCAGCAGCCAAGATAAGCGACGGCCCCAGCATTTT.

The chain links TRBV19 to TRBJ2-3; maybe TRBD1 (6 bases). Germline V gene data show CDR1 as LNHDA and CDR2 as SQIVND (reference sequence). The CDR3 runs to 14 residues. Trimming took off 6 bases at V and 2 bases at J, with 12 bases between the two ends. The CDR3 loop is CASRHRALTDTQYF. The CDR3 DNA follows: TGTGCCAGTAGACACAGGGCTCTCACAGATACGCAGTATTTT.

This chain uses TRBV5-4 with TRBJ1-3; the D is unclear. The germline V and J ends were trimmed by 4 bases and 0 bases, with 5 bases remaining between them. CDR1 and CDR2 from the germline V gene are SGHNT and YYREEE (reference sequence). This CDR3 is 13 amino acids long. The CDR3 DNA is TGTGCCAGCAGCCCCGGCTCTGGAAACACCATATATTTT. It translates to CASSPGSGNTIYF.

This chain links TRBV28 with TRBJ1-5; D is unclear. The CDR3 is 16 amino acids. V dropped 6 bases and J dropped 5 bases, with 20 bases sitting between them. The germline CDR1 and CDR2 sequences are MDHEN and SYDVKM. Written as DNA, the CDR3 is TGTGCCAGCAGCCCCTTGAGGCAGTACACTTATCAGCCCCAGCATTTT. It specifies CASSPLRQYTYQPQHF.

The V call is TRBV30, the J call TRBJ2-7, with 7 bases matching TRBD2. CDR3 size: 14 residues. V lost 0 bases to trimming and J lost 1 base; unmatched junction nucleotides: 3. From germline, CDR1 is GTSNPN and CDR2 SVGIG (reference sequence). CDR3 region: CAWSVGEGSYEQYF. DNA of the CDR3: TGTGCCTGGAGTGTAGGGGAGGGTTCCTACGAGCAGTACTTC.

This clone showed up just once. The chain carries TRBV28 and TRBJ1-2; 11 nucleotides match TRBD1. CDR3 size: 16 residues. Germline CDR1 reads MDHEN; CDR2 reads SYDVKM. Unmatched junction bases numbered 11, after V lost 5 bases and J lost 6 bases. CDR3 nucleotides: TGTGCCAGCAGTAACACCGGGACAGGGGGAAAGGATGGCTACACCTTC. Protein product: CASSNTGTGGKDGYTF.

This clone was counted once. The rearrangement links TRBV27 to TRBJ2-7, with TRBD1 matching 11 bases. The CDR3 spans 18 residues. Germline V lookup: CDR1 MNHEY, CDR2 SMNVEV (reference sequence). The trim removed 5 bases at V and 3 bases at J, leaving 15 bases unmatched. CDR3 residues: CASSILYGQGAPRYEQYF. The CDR3, as DNA: TGTGCCAGCAGTATCCTCTACGGACAGGGGGCCCCCCGCTACGAGCAGTACTTC.

On this clone itself: One junction end does not reproduce the germline sequence, and a read error may be involved. The chain joins TRBV7-6 to TRBJ2-1; D possibly corresponds to TRBD2 (6 bases). Germline V gives CDR1 SGHVS, CDR2 FNYEAQ. The CDR3 is made up of 13 amino acids. The CDR3 is CASSQLSGGKGVF. The CDR3 DNA is TGTGCCAGCAGCCAATTATCTGGGGGGAAAGGGGTCTTC.

V gene TRBV13 combines with J gene TRBJ1-4; 8 bases agree with TRBD1. V lost 2 bases to trimming and J lost 3 bases; unmatched junction nucleotides: 2. Germline V gene lookup returns CDR1 PRHDT and CDR2 FYEKMQ (reference sequence). The CDR3 is 15 residues long. In DNA, the CDR3 is TGTGCCAGCAGCTTACGGACAGGGCCTAATGAAAAACTGTTTTTT. Amino acid sequence: CASSLRTGPNEKLFF.

J is TRBJ2-7 and V is TRBV30; TRBD1 matches 7 bases. Germline V gene lookup returns CDR1 GTSNPN and CDR2 SVGIG (reference sequence). The V gene end was trimmed by 2 bases and the J gene end by 2 bases; junction bases not matched to a gene: 6. This CDR3 region has 14 residues. CDR3 sequence: CAWSPGQSAYEQYF. CDR3 bases: TGTGCCTGGAGTCCGGGACAGAGCGCCTACGAGCAGTACTTC.

As concerns this clone: In the same sample, other DNA sequences code for this CDR3. This sequence joins TRBV27 and TRBJ2-7; D may be TRBD1 (5 bases). V was cut by 2 bases and J by 3 bases, with 11 bases left in between. The germline gives CDR1 MNHEY, CDR2 SMNVEV (reference sequence). There are 14 residues in the CDR3. Written as DNA, the CDR3 is TGTGCCAGCAGTTTAGCAGGGTCTGGCTACGAGCAGTACTTC. This encodes CASSLAGSGYEQYF.

The V and J genes are TRBV27 and TRBJ2-2; weak D call: TRBD1 (6 bases). Germline CDR1 reads MNHEY; CDR2 reads SMNVEV (reference sequence). This CDR3 has 16 amino acids. The V end lost 5 bases, the J end lost 1 base, and 14 bases lay between the germline ends. The CDR3 region has the DNA TGTGCCAGCAGTCCCTACCCGACAGGGAACACCGGGGAGCTGTTTTTT. Translation gives CASSPYPTGNTGELFF.

V usage is TRBV2 and J usage is TRBJ2-7; 8 bases match TRBD1. The CDR3 sequence is 14 residues long. Germline V CDR1 and CDR2: SNHLY, FYNNEI. J gave up 1 base and V 7 bases, and 6 bases lay outside the gene matches. The CDR3, as DNA: TGTGCCAGCACTTGGGACAGGCGATCCTACGAGCAGTACTTC. Translated: CASTWDRRSYEQYF. The complete variable domain, with remaining parts taken from reference TRBV2 and TRBJ2-7, reads EPEVTQTPSHQVTQMGQEVILRCVPISNHLYFYWYRQILGQKVEFLVSFYNNEISEKSEIFDDQFSVERPDGSNFTLKIRSTKLEDSAMYFCASTWDRRSYEQYFGPGTRLTVT.